Sequencing of this T cell receptor (beta chain) was carried out in a study of blood T cell repertoires in COVID-19. About the research overall: From T cells, B-cell-depleted T cells, or PBMCs came the material, which was cDNA or gDNA.

The J segment lost 5 bases and the V segment lost 6 bases, leaving 10 bases of the junction unmatched. The CDR3 length is 15 residues. The germline V gene encodes CDR1 MDHEN and CDR2 SYDVKM. Assay: immunoSEQ multiplex PCR; the TCRdb copy retains only in-frame clones and omits some. The sample includes just under 75,000 clones, roughly 84% of them seen just once. This TCR was sampled from a man of 80 years or more with active or convalescent COVID-19. The sample taken for sequencing was peripheral blood. The rearrangement joins TRBV28 to TRBJ2-4; 7 nucleotides match TRBD1. CDR3 in amino acids: CASSKNTGDQNIQYF. The CDR3 DNA reads TGTGCCAGCAGCAAAAATACAGGGGACCAAAACATTCAGTACTTC.